This T cell receptor beta chain stems from a study of T cells in Graves' hyperthyroidism and ophthalmopathy. Whole-study findings and limits: Researchers report that a 13 V-J model separated ophthalmopathy from stable hyperthyroidism.

Researchers took RNA transcripts and amplified the TCR beta CDR3 regions from them. Carried out on the TCR CDR3, a first-round RT-PCR used the HTBI primer set. TCRdb reprocessed the multiplex PCR reads with MiXCR, giving one entry per CDR3 protein. The sample holds under 700,000 distinct CDR3 sequences, 46% seen once. Newly diagnosed patients aged 18 to 65 had hyperthyroidism of under 2 months' duration. Pregnant or lactating patients were excluded, as were those with uncontrolled infection or other autoimmune disease. Germline V CDR1 and CDR2: LNHDA, SQIVND (reference sequence). The CDR3 loop spans 15 amino acids. V was shortened by 7 bases and J by 2 bases, with 15 bases between the two germline ends. With regard to this clonotype: Its antigen is unknown.

This chain uses TRBV19 with TRBJ1-3, with no clear D. The sequence derives from a woman in her late teens or twenties with Graves' hyperthyroidism. Sequencing was carried out using peripheral blood or thyroid tissue (not recorded which). The CDR3 spells CASMNGLITGNTIYF. The CDR3 DNA sequence: TGTGCCAGTATGAACGGCTTAATCACTGGAAACACCATATATTTT.